This TCR beta chain was sequenced in a study of cytomegalovirus exposure and HLA in healthy donors. About the study: Genotyping showed around four fifths of 398 donors falling in the Caucasian-associated ancestry cluster. Overall study results and limits: In vitro work confirmed that a few CMV-associated chains recognize CMV antigens. Previously analyzed data showed that most TCR beta V segments were productive at a frequency of about 87% or about 30%.

This clone was seen a few times. Its target is not known. Per the germline V gene, CDR1 is SGHNT and CDR2 is YYREEE (reference sequence). The CDR3 runs to 13 residues. Trimming removed 3 bases from V and 6 bases from J; junction bases left unmatched: 3. Both 60 Vbeta primers and 13 Jbeta primers went into the PCR. The table came from immunoSEQ multiplex PCR; TCRdb's copy has only in-frame clones and leaves some out. The repertoire includes approximately 88,000 clones, roughly three quarters of them detected once, and 3.7% sits in the top ten. This sequence joins TRBV5-4 and TRBJ1-2; 9 positions agree with TRBD1. Sequencing input: PBMCs. This sequence originates from a man aged 25-40 years in good health and CMV-seronegative. CDR3 DNA sequence: TGTGCCAGCAGCTGGGACAGGGATAATGGCTACACCTTC. Translating gives CASSWDRDNGYTF.